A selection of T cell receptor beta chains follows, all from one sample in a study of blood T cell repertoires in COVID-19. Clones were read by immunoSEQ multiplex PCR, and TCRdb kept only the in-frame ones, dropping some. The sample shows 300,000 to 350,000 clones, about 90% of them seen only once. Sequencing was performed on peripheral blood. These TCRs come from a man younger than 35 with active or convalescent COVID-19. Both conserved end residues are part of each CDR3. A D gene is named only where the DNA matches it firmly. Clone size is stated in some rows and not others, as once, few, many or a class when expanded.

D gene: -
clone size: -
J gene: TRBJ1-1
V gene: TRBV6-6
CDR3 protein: CASSLAGLGEAFF
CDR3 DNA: TGTGCCAGCAGTTTAGCGGGATTGGGTGAAGCTTTCTTT

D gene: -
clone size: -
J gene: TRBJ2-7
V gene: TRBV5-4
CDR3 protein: CASSMRSGTGKQYF
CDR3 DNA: TGTGCCAGCAGCATGAGGTCGGGCACAGGCAAGCAGTACTTC

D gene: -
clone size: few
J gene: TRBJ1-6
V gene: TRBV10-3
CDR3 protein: CAISAGERAHF
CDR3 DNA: TGTGCCATCAGCGCAGGGGAACGGGCCCACTTT

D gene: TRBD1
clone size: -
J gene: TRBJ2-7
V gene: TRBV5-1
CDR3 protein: CASSGTGILDEQYF
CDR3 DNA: TGCGCCAGCAGCGGGACAGGGATCCTCGACGAGCAGTACTTC

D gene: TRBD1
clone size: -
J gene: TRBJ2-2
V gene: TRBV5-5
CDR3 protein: CASSWTGGNTGELFF
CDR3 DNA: TGTGCCAGCAGTTGGACAGGGGGAAACACCGGGGAGCTGTTTTTT

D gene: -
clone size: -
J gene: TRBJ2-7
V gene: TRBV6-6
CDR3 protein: CASSYPYERSSYEQYF
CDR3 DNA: TGTGCCAGCAGTTACCCGTATGAGAGGAGCTCCTACGAGCAGTACTTC

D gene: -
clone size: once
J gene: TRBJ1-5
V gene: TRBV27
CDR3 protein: CASSFRGDQPQHF
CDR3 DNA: TGTGCCAGCAGTTTCAGGGGCGATCAGCCCCAGCATTTT

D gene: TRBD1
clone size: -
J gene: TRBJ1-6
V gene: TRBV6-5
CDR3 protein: CASSTGQGNSPLHF
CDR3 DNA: TGTGCCAGCAGTACGGGACAGGGGAATTCACCCCTCCACTTT

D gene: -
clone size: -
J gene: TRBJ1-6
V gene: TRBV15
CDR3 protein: CATSRETGGALHF
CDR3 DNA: TGTGCCACCAGCAGAGAAACGGGGGGGGCCCTCCACTTT

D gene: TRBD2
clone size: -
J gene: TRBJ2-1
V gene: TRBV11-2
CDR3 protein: CASSFQAGGRNNEQFF
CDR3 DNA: TGTGCCAGCAGCTTTCAGGCGGGAGGCCGAAACAATGAGCAGTTCTTC

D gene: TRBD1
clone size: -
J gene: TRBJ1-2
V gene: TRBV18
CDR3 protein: CASSPQRDRKNYGYTF
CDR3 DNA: TGTGCCAGCTCACCACAACGGGACAGGAAGAATTATGGCTACACCTTC

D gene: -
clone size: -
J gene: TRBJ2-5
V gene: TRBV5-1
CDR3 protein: CASSSETGVQETQYF
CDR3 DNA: TGCGCCAGCAGCTCCGAAACGGGGGTACAAGAGACCCAGTACTTC

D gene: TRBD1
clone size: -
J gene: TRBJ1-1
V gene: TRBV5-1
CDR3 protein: CASSPGTGNTEAFF
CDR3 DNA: TGCGCCAGCAGCCCCGGGACAGGGAACACTGAAGCTTTCTTT

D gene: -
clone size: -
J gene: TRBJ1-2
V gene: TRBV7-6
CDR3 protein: CASSLYGPGYGYTF
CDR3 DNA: TGTGCCAGCAGCTTATATGGGCCAGGCTATGGCTACACCTTC

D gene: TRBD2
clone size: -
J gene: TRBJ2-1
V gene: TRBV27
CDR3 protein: CASSASRLAGAHNEQFF
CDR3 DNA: TGTGCCAGCAGCGCCTCGAGACTAGCGGGGGCCCACAATGAGCAGTTCTTC

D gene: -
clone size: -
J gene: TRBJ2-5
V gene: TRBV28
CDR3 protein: CASSPAAGYQETQYF
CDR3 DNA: TGTGCCAGTTCCCCAGCCGCAGGTTACCAAGAGACCCAGTACTTC

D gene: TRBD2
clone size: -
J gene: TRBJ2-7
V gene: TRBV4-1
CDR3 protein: CASSLGSGNEQYF
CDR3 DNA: TGCGCCAGCAGCCTTGGTAGCGGGAACGAGCAGTACTTC

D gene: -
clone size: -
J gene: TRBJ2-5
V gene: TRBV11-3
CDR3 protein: CASSLGVGAFQETQYF
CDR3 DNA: TGTGCCAGCAGCTTAGGTGTGGGCGCGTTCCAAGAGACCCAGTACTTC

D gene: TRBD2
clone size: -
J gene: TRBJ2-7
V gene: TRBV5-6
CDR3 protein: CASSLLADSYEQYF
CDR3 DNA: TGTGCCAGCAGCTTACTAGCGGACTCCTACGAGCAGTACTTC

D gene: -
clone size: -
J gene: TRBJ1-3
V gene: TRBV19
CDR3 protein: CASSTGVISGNTIYF
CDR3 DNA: TGTGCCAGTAGTACAGGGGTTATCTCTGGAAACACCATATATTTT

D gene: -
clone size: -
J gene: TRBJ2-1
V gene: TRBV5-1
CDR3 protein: CASRENSGSYNEQFF
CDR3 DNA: TGCGCCAGCAGAGAAAACAGTGGATCCTACAATGAGCAGTTCTTC

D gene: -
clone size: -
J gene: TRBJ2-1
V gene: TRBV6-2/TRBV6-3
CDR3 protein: CASSLLNPGEQFF
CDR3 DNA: TGTGCCAGCAGTCTTCTGAATCCCGGTGAGCAGTTCTTC

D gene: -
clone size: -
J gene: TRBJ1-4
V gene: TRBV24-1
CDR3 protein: CATSGGPGYGEKLFF
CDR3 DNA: TGTGCCACCAGTGGGGGGCCAGGGTATGGTGAAAAACTGTTTTTT

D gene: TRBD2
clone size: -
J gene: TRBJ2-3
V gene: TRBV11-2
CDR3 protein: CASSPRTSGRGQSTDTQYF
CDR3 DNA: TGTGCCAGCAGCCCCCGGACTAGCGGGAGGGGTCAGTCCACAGATACGCAGTATTTT

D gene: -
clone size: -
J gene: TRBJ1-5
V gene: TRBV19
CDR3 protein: CASRLTGINQPQHF
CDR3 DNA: TGTGCCAGTAGACTTACAGGGATAAATCAGCCCCAGCATTTT

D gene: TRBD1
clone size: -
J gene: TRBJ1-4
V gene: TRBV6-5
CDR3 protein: CASSRRQGFSEKLFF
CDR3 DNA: TGTGCCAGCAGCCGCCGACAGGGTTTCTCTGAAAAACTGTTTTTT

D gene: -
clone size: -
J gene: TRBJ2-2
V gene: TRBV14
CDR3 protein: CASSPGFPYTGELFF
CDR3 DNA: TGTGCCAGCAGCCCAGGATTCCCGTACACCGGGGAGCTGTTTTTT

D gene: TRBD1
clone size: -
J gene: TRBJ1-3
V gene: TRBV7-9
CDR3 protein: CASSSDRAGNTIYF
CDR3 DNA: TGTGCCAGCAGCTCCGACAGGGCTGGAAACACCATATATTTT

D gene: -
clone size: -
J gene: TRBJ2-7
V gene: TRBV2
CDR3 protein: CASTLAPTYEQYF
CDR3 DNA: TGTGCCAGCACCCTAGCGCCAACCTACGAGCAGTACTTC

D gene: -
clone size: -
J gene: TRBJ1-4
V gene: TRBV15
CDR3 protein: CATSFTVTNEKLFF
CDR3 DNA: TGTGCCACCAGCTTTACAGTAACTAATGAAAAACTGTTTTTT

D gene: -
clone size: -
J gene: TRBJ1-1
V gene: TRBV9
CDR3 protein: CASSVGRGNTEAFF
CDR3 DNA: TGTGCCAGCAGCGTAGGGAGGGGTAACACTGAAGCTTTCTTT

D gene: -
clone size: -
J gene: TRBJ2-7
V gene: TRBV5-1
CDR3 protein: CASSKATGNTYEQYF
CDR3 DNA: TGCGCCAGCAGCAAGGCGACCGGGAACACCTACGAGCAGTACTTC

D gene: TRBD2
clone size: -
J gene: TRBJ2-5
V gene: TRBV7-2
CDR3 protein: CASSFTSGGAETQYF
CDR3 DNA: TGTGCCAGCAGCTTTACTAGCGGGGGGGCAGAGACCCAGTACTTC

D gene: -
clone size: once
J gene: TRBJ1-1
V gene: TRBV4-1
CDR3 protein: CASSHVQMNTEAFF
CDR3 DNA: TGCGCCAGCAGCCACGTGCAGATGAACACTGAAGCTTTCTTT

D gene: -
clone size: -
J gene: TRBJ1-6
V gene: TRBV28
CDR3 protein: CASSFLGRGSPLHF
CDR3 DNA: TGTGCCAGCAGTTTTCTGGGGCGGGGTTCACCCCTCCACTTT

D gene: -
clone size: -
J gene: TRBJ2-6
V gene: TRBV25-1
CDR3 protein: CASTRAGANVLTF
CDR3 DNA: TGTGCCAGCACCAGGGCCGGGGCCAACGTCCTGACTTTC

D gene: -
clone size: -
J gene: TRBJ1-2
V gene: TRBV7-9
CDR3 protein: CASSFSRSYVYTF
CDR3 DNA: TGTGCCAGCAGCTTTTCTCGGTCGTATGTCTACACCTTC

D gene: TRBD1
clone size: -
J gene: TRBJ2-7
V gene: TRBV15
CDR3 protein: CATSSSIGTGGYEQYF
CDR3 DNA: TGTGCCACCAGCAGCTCAATCGGAACAGGGGGCTACGAGCAGTACTTC

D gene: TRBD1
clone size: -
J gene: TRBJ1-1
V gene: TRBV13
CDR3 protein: CASSPRQGKHTEAFF
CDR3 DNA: TGTGCCAGCAGCCCTCGACAGGGCAAGCACACTGAAGCTTTCTTT

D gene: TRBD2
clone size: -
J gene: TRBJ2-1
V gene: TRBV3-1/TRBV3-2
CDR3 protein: CASSQGVQRGAPFSSYNEQFF
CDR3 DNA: TGTGCCAGCAGCCAAGGGGTTCAGCGGGGCGCACCTTTTAGCTCCTACAATGAGCAGTTCTTC

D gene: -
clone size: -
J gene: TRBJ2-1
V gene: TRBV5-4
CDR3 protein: CASSLSTYNEQFF
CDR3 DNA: TGTGCCAGCAGCTTATCTACCTACAATGAGCAGTTCTTC

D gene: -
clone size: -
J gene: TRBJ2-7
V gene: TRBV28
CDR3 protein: CASSPPSSDEQYF
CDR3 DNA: TGTGCCAGCAGTCCGCCCTCTAGTGACGAGCAGTACTTC

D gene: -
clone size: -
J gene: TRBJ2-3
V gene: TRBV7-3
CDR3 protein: CASSFIGGVATDTQYF
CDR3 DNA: TGTGCCAGCAGCTTTATCGGCGGGGTCGCTACAGATACGCAGTATTTT

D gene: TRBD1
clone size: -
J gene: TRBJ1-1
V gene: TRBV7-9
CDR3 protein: CASSSWTGGYTEAFF
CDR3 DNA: TGTGCCAGCAGCTCCTGGACAGGGGGATACACTGAAGCTTTCTTT

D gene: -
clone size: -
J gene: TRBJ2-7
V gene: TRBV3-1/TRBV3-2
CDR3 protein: CASRPSGQSGSEQYF
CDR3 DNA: TGTGCCAGCAGACCCAGCGGGCAATCGGGATCCGAGCAGTACTTC